One sample yielded the 27 T cell receptor beta chains listed below, sequenced in a study of blood T cell repertoires in COVID-19. TCRdb's copy holds only in-frame clones and misses some; the assay was immunoSEQ multiplex PCR. This table holds about 91,000 clones, roughly 82% found once. Sequencing input: peripheral blood. All receptors derive from a man over 45 with active or convalescent COVID-19.

This clone has only one observation. This chain links TRBV7-2 with TRBJ2-7, with D maybe TRBD2 (5 bases). The V end was cut by 5 bases, the J end by 0 bases, with 11 bases between. The germline gives CDR1 SGHTA, CDR2 FQGNSA. The CDR3 runs to 14 residues. CDR3 sequence reads: CASSPTGSSYEQYF. CDR3 sequence (DNA): TGTGCCAGCAGCCCGACGGGGAGCTCCTACGAGCAGTACTTC.

The CDR3 nucleotides are TGTGCCAGCAGCTTAGAACGGTGGAGGGGAGATTCACCCCTCCACTTT. Its translation: CASSLERWRGDSPLHF. The J gene is TRBJ1-6, the V gene TRBV7-8; tentative D call: TRBD1 (5 bases). This CDR3 region has 16 residues. Trimming shortened V by 1 base and J by 8 bases, and 15 bases separated the two germline ends. Per the germline V gene, CDR1 is SGHVS and CDR2 is FQNEAQ.

The chain is built from TRBV5-1 and TRBJ1-4; D is possibly TRBD1 (6 bases). The CDR3 contains 14 residues. With 1 base removed from V and 8 bases from J, the gap between germline ends came to 12 bases. The germline V gene has CDR1 SGHRS and CDR2 YFSETQ. Here the CDR3 reads CASSLQGMGEKLFF. For the CDR3, the DNA is TGCGCCAGCAGCTTGCAGGGGATGGGCGAAAAACTGTTTTTT.

The chain combines TRBV7-2 with TRBJ1-1; tentative D call: TRBD1 (5 bases). Trimming shortened V by 1 base and J by 3 bases, and 6 bases separated the two germline ends. The CDR3 sequence is 13 residues long. Germline CDR1 is SGHTA and CDR2 is FQGNSA. CDR3 bases: TGTGCCAGCAGCTTAGGACAGTACACTGAAGCTTTCTTT. This encodes CASSLGQYTEAFF.

V gene TRBV5-1 combines with J gene TRBJ2-2; TRBD1 aligns across 8 bases. The CDR3 totals 16 residues. Looked up from germline, CDR1 is SGHRS and CDR2 is YFSETQ. With 4 bases clipped from V and 1 base from J, the junction kept 6 bases outside the gene matches. The CDR3 bases are TGCGCCAGCAGCCGAGACAGGGGCGTGAACACCGGGGAGCTGTTTTTT. Encoded protein: CASSRDRGVNTGELFF.

The CDR3: CASSPSRTGELFF. The DNA for the CDR3 is TGTGCCAGCAGCCCTTCACGGACCGGGGAGCTGTTTTTT. The chain carries TRBV6-2 or TRBV6-3 and TRBJ2-2, with unresolved D. Germline loops: CDR1 MNHEY, CDR2 SVGEGT. The CDR3 runs to 13 residues. V lost 6 bases, J lost 5 bases, and 10 bases lay in between.

The chain uses TRBV7-9 and TRBJ2-7; 7 nucleotides align to TRBD1. This CDR3 spans 15 amino acids. The germline gives CDR1 SEHNR, CDR2 FQNEAQ (reference sequence). V dropped 1 base and J dropped 4; count of bases not matched to a gene: 7. The CDR3 is CASSLEGDSFYEQYF. For the CDR3, the DNA is TGTGCCAGCAGCTTAGAAGGGGACAGCTTTTACGAGCAGTACTTC.

This clone was counted a single time. The chain joins TRBV9 to TRBJ2-6, with 8 bases matching TRBD2. V lost 0 bases, J lost 0 bases, and 5 bases stayed unmatched. Germline V gives CDR1 SGDLS, CDR2 YYNGEE. The CDR3 runs to 18 residues. DNA for the CDR3: TGTGCCAGCAGCGTAGAACTAGCGGTGGACTCTGGGGCCAACGTCCTGACTTTC. This gives the protein CASSVELAVDSGANVLTF.

The V gene is TRBV28, the J gene TRBJ1-5, with D perhaps TRBD1 (6 bases). V gave up 7 bases and J gave up 5 bases, with 9 bases separating them. The germline gives CDR1 MDHEN, CDR2 SYDVKM. The CDR3 is 12 amino acids. The CDR3 bases are TGTGCCAGCAAAACAGGGTATCAGCCCCAGCATTTT. It specifies CASKTGYQPQHF.

This rearrangement joins TRBV3-1 (or the pseudogene TRBV3-2) to TRBJ2-3; no clear D gene. This CDR3 has 13 amino acids. The V gene lost 2 bases and the J gene lost 7 bases, with 10 bases spanning the gap. The germline gives CDR1 LGHDT, CDR2 YNNKEL (reference sequence). The CDR3 DNA follows: TGTGCCAGCAGCCAAAGCAAGACAAATACGCAGTATTTT. It is translated as CASSQSKTNTQYF.

The chain has TRBV5-4 and TRBJ2-7; D is perhaps TRBD1 (5 bases). Germline loops: CDR1 SGHNT, CDR2 YYREEE (reference sequence). The CDR3 is made up of 13 amino acids. Trimming shortened V by 0 bases and J by 2 bases, and 6 bases separated the two germline ends. This chain's CDR3 is CASSLAGTYEQYV. The CDR3 nucleotides read TGTGCCAGCAGCTTGGCAGGGACCTACGAGCAGTACGTC.

The CDR3 DNA sequence: TGCGCCAGCAGCCAAGTGGGCCGAACCAGAGACTATGGCTACACCTTC. Residues: CASSQVGRTRDYGYTF. This sequence joins TRBV4-1 and TRBJ1-2, with D unclear. Trimming removed 1 base from V and 3 bases from J, with 15 bases in between. In germline, CDR1 is MGHRA, CDR2 YSYEKL. The CDR3 length is 16 residues.

V is TRBV5-4 and J is TRBJ2-2; 13 nucleotides agree with TRBD2. J gave up 10 bases and V 3 bases, and 3 bases lay outside the gene matches. The CDR3 is 14 residues long. Looked up from germline, CDR1 is SGHNT and CDR2 is YYREEE (reference sequence). CDR3 residues: CASSSTSGGEELFF. The CDR3 DNA is TGTGCCAGCAGCTCTACTAGCGGGGGGGAGGAGCTGTTTTTT.

V is TRBV12-5 and J is TRBJ2-7, with a tentative D call TRBD1 (7 bases). V lost 5 bases and J 4 bases, leaving 36 bases between the germline ends. This CDR3 region has 21 residues. Germline assignment: CDR1 LGHNT and CDR2 FRNRAP. The CDR3 here is CASGPREGGQRPDMGRYEQYV. For the CDR3, the DNA is TGTGCTAGTGGTCCGAGAGAGGGGGGACAGAGACCAGATATGGGGAGATACGAGCAGTACGTC.

Here the CDR3 reads CASSGTSGGETQYF. Here the CDR3 DNA reads TGTGCCAGCAGCGGGACTAGCGGGGGTGAGACCCAGTACTTC. The chain carries TRBV3-1 (or the pseudogene TRBV3-2) and TRBJ2-5, with TRBD2 identical over 14 bases. V lost 5 bases to trimming and J lost 5 bases; unmatched junction nucleotides: 1. This CDR3 is built from 14 residues. CDR1 and CDR2 (germline): LGHDT, YNNKEL (reference sequence).

The count of this clone is one. The chain uses TRBV5-1 and TRBJ2-5; 10 bases agree with TRBD1. Trimming removed 4 bases from V and 4 bases from J; junction bases left unmatched: 1. CDR1 and CDR2 (germline): SGHRS, YFSETQ. The CDR3 covers 13 residues. The CDR3 sequence: CASSRDRGETQYF. The CDR3 DNA sequence: TGCGCCAGCAGCAGGGACAGGGGAGAGACCCAGTACTTC.

The J gene is TRBJ2-7, the V gene TRBV28; 7 nucleotides align to TRBD2. The V gene's germline CDR1 is MDHEN and CDR2 SYDVKM. The CDR3 runs to 14 residues. The trim removed 6 bases at V and 2 bases at J, leaving 7 bases unmatched. CDR3 DNA sequence: TGTGCCAGCAGCCCCGGGACTACCCCCTACGAGCAGTACTTC. Translated: CASSPGTTPYEQYF.

The J gene is TRBJ1-2, the V gene TRBV11-2, with a possible D match to TRBD1 (5 bases). The CDR3 runs to 13 residues. Trimming removed 2 bases at V and 3 bases at J, with 7 bases between. Germline V lookup: CDR1 SGHAT, CDR2 FQNNGV. CDR3 protein: CASSLQGYYGYTF. CDR3 nucleotide sequence: TGTGCCAGCAGCTTACAGGGTTACTATGGCTACACCTTC.

The rearrangement uses TRBV5-1 and TRBJ2-1; TRBD1 agrees at 9 bases. The germline V gene has CDR1 SGHRS and CDR2 YFSETQ. The CDR3 consists of 14 residues. V lost 4 bases and J lost 5; bases outside the gene matches: 4. The CDR3 loop is CASSQQGADNEQFF. CDR3 bases: TGCGCCAGCAGCCAACAGGGGGCGGACAATGAGCAGTTCTTC.

The chain employs TRBV6-5 and TRBJ2-7; perhaps TRBD2 as D (6 bases). This CDR3 spans 13 amino acids. V was shortened by 5 bases and J by 4 bases, with 12 bases between the two germline ends. Germline V gives CDR1 MNHEY, CDR2 SVGAGI. The CDR3 region has the DNA TGTGCCAGCAGTAAACTCGCGGGGTACGAGCAGTACGTC. This sequence encodes CASSKLAGYEQYV.

V is TRBV2 and J is TRBJ1-6; D is perhaps TRBD1 (6 bases). The V end lost 5 bases, the J end lost 5 bases, and 16 bases lay between the germline ends. The CDR3 sequence is 16 residues long. Per germline, CDR1 SNHLY and CDR2 FYNNEI. The CDR3 nucleotides are TGTGCCAGCAGTAAATACAGGGTTCTCGATAATTCACCCCTCCACTTT. As protein: CASSKYRVLDNSPLHF.

J is TRBJ1-2 and V is TRBV5-5; 7 bases map to TRBD1. Germline trimming cut 1 base from V and 6 bases from J; bases unmatched to any gene: 9. Germline CDR1 reads SGHKS; CDR2 reads YYEKEE (reference sequence). This CDR3 region has 15 residues. The CDR3 here is CASSLTGEDYHGYTF. The DNA of the CDR3 is TGTGCCAGCAGCTTGACAGGGGAAGATTACCATGGCTACACCTTC. Variable domain in full (rest from reference TRBV5-5 and TRBJ1-2): DAGVTQSPTHLIKTRGQQVTLRCSPISGHKSVSWYQQVLGQGPQFIFQYYEKEERGRGNFPDRFSARQFPNYSSELNVNALLLGDSALYLCASSLTGEDYHGYTFGSGTRLTVV.

This clone occurred a few times. The V gene is TRBV7-2, the J gene TRBJ1-1; 9 bases are shared with TRBD1. In germline, CDR1 is SGHTA, CDR2 FQGNSA. V gave up 5 bases and J gave up 5 bases; unmatched junction bases: 6. The CDR3 has 14 residues. The DNA of the CDR3 is TGTGCCAGCAGCCATACAGGGGGCGCGACTGAAGCTTTCTTT. Protein sequence: CASSHTGGATEAFF.

The chain carries TRBV7-2 and TRBJ2-3; D uncertain. CDR3 size: 13 residues. CDR1 SGHTA and CDR2 FQGNSA come from the germline V gene. Trimming removed 5 bases at V and 6 bases at J, with 12 bases between. The CDR3 is CASSPLIGDTQYF. The CDR3 nucleotides are TGTGCCAGCAGCCCCCTAATCGGGGATACGCAGTATTTT.

This clone was detected ten times or more. The V gene is TRBV23-1, the J gene TRBJ2-3; TRBD2 matches at 13 bases. TRBV23-1 is known as an ORF, though its function is uncertain. V shed 2 bases and J 3 bases; nucleotides not matched to a gene: 11. There are 19 residues in the CDR3. The CDR3 region has the DNA TGCGCCAGCAGTCAACAGGGACTAGCGGGGACTCTTGGGACAGATACGCAGTATTTT. This encodes CASSQQGLAGTLGTDTQYF.

The chain is built from TRBV19 and TRBJ1-5; D remains ambiguous. Germline V gene lookup returns CDR1 LNHDA and CDR2 SQIVND (reference sequence). The CDR3 is 14 amino acids. Trimming left V 5 bases short and J 1 base short, with 9 bases between. In DNA, the CDR3 is TGTGCCAGTAGTCAGGTAATGAGCAATCAGCCCCAGCATTTT. Its protein product is CASSQVMSNQPQHF.

This clone was seen once. This rearrangement joins TRBV9 to TRBJ2-6, with TRBD1 matching over 9 bases. V lost 3 bases and J lost 4; bases outside the gene matches: 11. This CDR3 contains 18 residues. Germline V lookup: CDR1 SGDLS, CDR2 YYNGEE. CDR3 residues: CASSARTGEGSGANVLTF. The CDR3, as DNA: TGTGCCAGCAGCGCCAGGACAGGGGAGGGATCGGGGGCCAACGTCCTGACTTTC.